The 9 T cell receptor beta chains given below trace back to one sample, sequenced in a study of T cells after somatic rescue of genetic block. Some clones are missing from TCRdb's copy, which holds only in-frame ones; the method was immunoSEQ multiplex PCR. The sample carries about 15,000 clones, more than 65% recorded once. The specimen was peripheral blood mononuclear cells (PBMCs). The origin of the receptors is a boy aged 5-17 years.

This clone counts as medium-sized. The CDR3 DNA follows: TGCGCCAGCAGCTTGGCTCAGCTTAACTATGGCTACACCTTC. It is translated as CASSLAQLNYGYTF. The chain carries TRBV5-1 and TRBJ1-2; unclear D gene. CDR3 length equals 14 residues. Trimming stripped 0 bases from V and 1 base from J, with 7 bases between. CDR1 and CDR2 (germline): SGHRS, YFSETQ.

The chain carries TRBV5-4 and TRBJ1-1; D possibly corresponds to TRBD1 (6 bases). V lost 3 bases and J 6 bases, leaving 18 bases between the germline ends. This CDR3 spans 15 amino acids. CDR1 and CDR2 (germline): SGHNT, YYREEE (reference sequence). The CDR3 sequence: CASSSSSTGRAEAFF. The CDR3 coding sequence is TGTGCCAGCAGCTCCTCCTCCACAGGGCGGGCTGAAGCTTTCTTT.

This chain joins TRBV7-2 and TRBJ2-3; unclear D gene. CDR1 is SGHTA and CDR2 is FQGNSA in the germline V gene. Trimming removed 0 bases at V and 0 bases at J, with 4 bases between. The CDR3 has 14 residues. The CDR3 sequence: CASSLAGSTDTQYF. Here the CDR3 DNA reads TGTGCCAGCAGCTTAGCAGGGAGCACAGATACGCAGTATTTT.

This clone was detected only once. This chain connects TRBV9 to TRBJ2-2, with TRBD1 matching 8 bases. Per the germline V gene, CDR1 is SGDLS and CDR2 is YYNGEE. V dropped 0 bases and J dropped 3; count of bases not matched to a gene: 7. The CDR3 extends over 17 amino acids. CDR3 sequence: CASSVGRVQGDTGELFF. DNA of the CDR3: TGTGCCAGCAGCGTAGGAAGGGTACAGGGGGACACCGGGGAGCTGTTTTTT.

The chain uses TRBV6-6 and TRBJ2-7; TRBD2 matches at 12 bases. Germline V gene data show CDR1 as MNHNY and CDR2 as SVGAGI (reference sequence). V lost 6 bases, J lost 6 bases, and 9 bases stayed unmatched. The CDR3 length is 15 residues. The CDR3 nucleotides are TGTGCCAGCAGCCAACAGTTGGGACTAGCGGGCGAGCAGTACTTC. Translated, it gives CASSQQLGLAGEQYF.

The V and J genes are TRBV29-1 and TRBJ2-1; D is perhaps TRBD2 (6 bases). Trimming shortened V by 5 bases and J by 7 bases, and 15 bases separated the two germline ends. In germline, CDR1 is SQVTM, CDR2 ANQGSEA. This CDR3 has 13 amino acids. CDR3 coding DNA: TGCAGCGTTTTGGCGACTAGTCGGAATGAGCAGTTCTTC. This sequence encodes CSVLATSRNEQFF.

CDR3 region: CASSIKGGTGNQPQHF. CDR3 DNA sequence: TGTGCCAGTAGTATAAAGGGAGGGACGGGCAATCAGCCCCAGCATTTT. The chain is built from TRBV19 and TRBJ1-5; possibly TRBD1 for D (5 bases). The V end lost 2 bases, the J end lost 2 bases, and 13 bases lay between the germline ends. Germline loops: CDR1 LNHDA, CDR2 SQIVND (reference sequence). The CDR3 is 16 amino acids.

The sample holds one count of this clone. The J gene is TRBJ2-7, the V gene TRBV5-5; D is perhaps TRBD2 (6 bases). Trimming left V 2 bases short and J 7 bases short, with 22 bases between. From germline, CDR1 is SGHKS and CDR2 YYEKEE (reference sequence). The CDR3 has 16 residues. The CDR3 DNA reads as TGTGCCAGCAGCTTCGCCTCGGGGGTACCCAAGAATGAGCAGTACTTC. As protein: CASSFASGVPKNEQYF.

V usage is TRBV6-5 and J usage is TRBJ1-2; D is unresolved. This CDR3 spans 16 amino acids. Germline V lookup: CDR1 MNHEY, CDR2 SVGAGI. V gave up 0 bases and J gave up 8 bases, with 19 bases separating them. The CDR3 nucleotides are TGTGCCAGCAGTTACTCGAGGACCCTAGGGTTAAGAGGCTACACCTTC. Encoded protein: CASSYSRTLGLRGYTF.